This T cell receptor (beta chain) came from a study of a mutant IDH1 vaccine in newly diagnosed glioma. Clones were sequenced by immunoSEQ multiplex PCR, and TCRdb holds only the in-frame ones, with some missing. The top ten hold around 2.5% of the sample, which has around 63,000 clones, around 92% seen once. As to time point: baseline, week 1 (first vaccination visit). Treatment given: pre-vaccination baseline after standard-of-care therapy. This CDR3 spans 13 amino acids. CDR1 and CDR2 from the germline V gene are KGHSH and LQKENI. After removal of 9 bases from V and 0 bases from J, the junction contained 3 bases not matched to a gene.

This material consisted of PBMCs, taken from a glioma patient treated with radiotherapy, temozolomide or both. The genes are TRBV18 and TRBJ1-1, with 8 bases matching TRBD1. The TCR was taken from a man aged 50-59 years with glioma. The CDR3 loop is CASRDRMNTEAFF. The DNA for the CDR3 is TGTGCCAGTCGGGACAGGATGAACACTGAAGCTTTCTTT.